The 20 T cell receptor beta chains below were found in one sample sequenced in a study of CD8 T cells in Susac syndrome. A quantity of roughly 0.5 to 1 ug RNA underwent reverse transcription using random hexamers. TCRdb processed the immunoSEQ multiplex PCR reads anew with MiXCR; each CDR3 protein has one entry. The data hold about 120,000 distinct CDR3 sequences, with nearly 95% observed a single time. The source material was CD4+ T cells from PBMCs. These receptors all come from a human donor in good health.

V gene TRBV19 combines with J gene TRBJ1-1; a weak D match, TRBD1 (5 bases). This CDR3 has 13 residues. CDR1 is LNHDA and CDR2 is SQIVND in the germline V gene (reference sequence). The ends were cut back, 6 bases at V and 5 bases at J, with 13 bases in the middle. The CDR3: CASSAGARTEAFF. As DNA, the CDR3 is TGTGCCAGTAGCGCTGGGGCGCGAACTGAAGCTTTCTTT.

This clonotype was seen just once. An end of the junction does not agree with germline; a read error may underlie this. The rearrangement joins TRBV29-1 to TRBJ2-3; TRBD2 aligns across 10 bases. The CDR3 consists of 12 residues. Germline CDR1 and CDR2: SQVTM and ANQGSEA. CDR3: CSVAPTSGTTDF. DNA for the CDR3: TGCAGCGTTGCCCCAACTAGCGGGACCACGGATTTT.

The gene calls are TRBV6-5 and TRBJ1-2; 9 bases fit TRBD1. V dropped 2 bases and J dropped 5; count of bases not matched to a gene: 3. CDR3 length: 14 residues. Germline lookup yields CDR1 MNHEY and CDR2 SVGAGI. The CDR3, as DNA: TGTGCCAGCAGTTACGACAGGGGGAAGTATGGCTACACCTTC. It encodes CASSYDRGKYGYTF.

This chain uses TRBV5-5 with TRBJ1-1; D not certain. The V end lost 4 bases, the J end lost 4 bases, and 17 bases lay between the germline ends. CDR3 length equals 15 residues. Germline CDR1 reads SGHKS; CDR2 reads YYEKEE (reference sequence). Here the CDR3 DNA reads TGTGCCAGCAGCGGGCTCGACCCTGGTGGCACTGAAGCTTTCTTT. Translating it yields CASSGLDPGGTEAFF.

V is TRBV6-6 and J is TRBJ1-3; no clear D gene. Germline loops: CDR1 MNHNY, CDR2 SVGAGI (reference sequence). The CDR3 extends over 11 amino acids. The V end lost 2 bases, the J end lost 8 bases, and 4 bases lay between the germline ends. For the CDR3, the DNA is TGTGCCAGCAGTTACGCGGACACCATATATTTT. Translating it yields CASSYADTIYF.

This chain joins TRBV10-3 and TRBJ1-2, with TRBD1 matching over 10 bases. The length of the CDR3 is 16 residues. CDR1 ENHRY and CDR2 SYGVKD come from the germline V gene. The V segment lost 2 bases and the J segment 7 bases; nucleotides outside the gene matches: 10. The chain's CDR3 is CAISERGQGEIFGYTF. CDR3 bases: TGTGCCATCAGTGAGAGAGGACAGGGGGAGATTTTTGGCTACACCTTC.

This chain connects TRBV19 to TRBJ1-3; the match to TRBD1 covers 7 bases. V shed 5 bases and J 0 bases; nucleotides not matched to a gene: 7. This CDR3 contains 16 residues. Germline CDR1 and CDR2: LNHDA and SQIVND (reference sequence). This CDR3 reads CASSRDRTGSGNTIYF. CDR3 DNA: TGTGCCAGTAGTCGCGACCGGACAGGCTCTGGAAACACCATATATTTT.

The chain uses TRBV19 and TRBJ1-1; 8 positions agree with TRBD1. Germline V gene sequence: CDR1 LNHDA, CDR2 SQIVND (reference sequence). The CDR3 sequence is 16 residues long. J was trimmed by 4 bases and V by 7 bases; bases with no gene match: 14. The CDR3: CASTMIRTGRRTEAFF. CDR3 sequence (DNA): TGTGCCAGTACCATGATTCGGACAGGGAGGCGCACTGAAGCTTTCTTT. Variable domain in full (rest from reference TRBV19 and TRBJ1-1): DGGITQSPKYLFRKEGQNVTLSCEQNLNHDAMYWYRQDPGQGLRLIYYSQIVNDFQKGDIAEGYSVSREKKESFPLTVTSAQKNPTAFYLCASTMIRTGRRTEAFFGQGTRLTVV.

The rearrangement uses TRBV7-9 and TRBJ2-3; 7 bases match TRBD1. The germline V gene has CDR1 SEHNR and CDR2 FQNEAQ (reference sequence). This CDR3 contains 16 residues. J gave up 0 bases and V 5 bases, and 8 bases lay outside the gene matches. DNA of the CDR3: TGTGCCAGCAGCCTACCTCCGGGACAGAGCACAGATACGCAGTATTTT. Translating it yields CASSLPPGQSTDTQYF.

CDR3 nucleotides: TGCGCCAGCAACCAACAGGGGGCCGATGGGGAGACCCAGTACTTC. It is translated as CASNQQGADGETQYF. This rearrangement joins TRBV5-1 to TRBJ2-5; 9 nucleotides agree with TRBD1. Germline CDR1 SGHRS, CDR2 YFSETQ. J gave up 5 bases and V 6 bases, and 11 bases lay outside the gene matches. This CDR3 comprises 15 residues.

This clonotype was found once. Here the CDR3 reads CASSRLAGLTDTQYF. For the CDR3, the DNA is TGTGCCAGCAGCAGGCTAGCGGGATTGACAGATACGCAGTATTTT. The chain has TRBV7-9 and TRBJ2-3; the match to TRBD2 covers 9 bases. J lost 3 bases, V lost 5 bases, and 6 bases had no gene match. This CDR3 is built from 15 residues. The V gene's germline CDR1 is SEHNR and CDR2 FQNEAQ (reference sequence).

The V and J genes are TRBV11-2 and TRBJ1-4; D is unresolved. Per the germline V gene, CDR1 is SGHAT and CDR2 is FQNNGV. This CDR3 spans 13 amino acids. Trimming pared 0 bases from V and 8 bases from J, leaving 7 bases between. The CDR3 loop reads CASSLDLKEKLFF. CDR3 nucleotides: TGTGCCAGCAGCTTAGATTTAAAAGAAAAACTGTTTTTT.

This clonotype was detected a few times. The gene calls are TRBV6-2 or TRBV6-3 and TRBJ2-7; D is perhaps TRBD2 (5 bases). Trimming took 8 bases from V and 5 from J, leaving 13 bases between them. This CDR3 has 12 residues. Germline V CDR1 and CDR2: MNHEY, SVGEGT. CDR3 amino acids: CASLRTPDEQYF. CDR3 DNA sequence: TGTGCCAGCCTACGGACTCCGGACGAGCAGTACTTC.

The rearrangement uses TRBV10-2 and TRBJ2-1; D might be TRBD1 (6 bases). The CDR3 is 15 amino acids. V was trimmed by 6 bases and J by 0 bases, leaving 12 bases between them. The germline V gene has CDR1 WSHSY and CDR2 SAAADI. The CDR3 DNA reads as TGCGCCAGCAGCGGACAGACAAGCTCCTACAATGAGCAGTTCTTC. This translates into CASSGQTSSYNEQFF.

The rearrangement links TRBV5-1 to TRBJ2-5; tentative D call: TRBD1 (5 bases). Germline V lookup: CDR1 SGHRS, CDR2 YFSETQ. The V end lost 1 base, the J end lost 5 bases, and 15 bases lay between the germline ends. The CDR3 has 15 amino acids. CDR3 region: CASSLSPGLGETQYF. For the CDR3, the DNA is TGCGCCAGCAGCTTGTCTCCAGGGCTGGGCGAGACCCAGTACTTC.

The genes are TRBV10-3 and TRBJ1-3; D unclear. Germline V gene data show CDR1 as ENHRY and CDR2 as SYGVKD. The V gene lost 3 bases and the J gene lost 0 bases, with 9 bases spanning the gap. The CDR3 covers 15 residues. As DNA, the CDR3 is TGTGCCATCAGTGAAGGACCGGACTCTGGAAACACCATATATTTT. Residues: CAISEGPDSGNTIYF.

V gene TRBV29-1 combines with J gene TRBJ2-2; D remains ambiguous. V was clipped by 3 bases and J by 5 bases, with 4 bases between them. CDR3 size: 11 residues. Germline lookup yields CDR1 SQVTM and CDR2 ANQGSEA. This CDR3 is CSVEGTGELFF. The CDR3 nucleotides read TGCAGCGTTGAGGGGACCGGGGAGCTGTTTTTT.

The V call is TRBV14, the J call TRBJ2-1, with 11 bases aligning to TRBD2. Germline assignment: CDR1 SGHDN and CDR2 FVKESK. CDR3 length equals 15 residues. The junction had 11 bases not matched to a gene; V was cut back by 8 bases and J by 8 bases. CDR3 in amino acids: CASGILAGGPDEQFF. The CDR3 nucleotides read TGTGCCAGCGGCATCCTAGCGGGAGGCCCCGATGAGCAGTTCTTC.

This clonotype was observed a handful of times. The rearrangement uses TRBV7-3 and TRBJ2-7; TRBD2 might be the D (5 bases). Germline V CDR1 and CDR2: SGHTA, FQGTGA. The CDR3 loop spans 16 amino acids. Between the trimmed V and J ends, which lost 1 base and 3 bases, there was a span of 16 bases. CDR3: CASSLKELPDYYEQYF. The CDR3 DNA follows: TGTGCCAGCAGCTTAAAGGAGCTCCCCGACTACTACGAGCAGTACTTC.

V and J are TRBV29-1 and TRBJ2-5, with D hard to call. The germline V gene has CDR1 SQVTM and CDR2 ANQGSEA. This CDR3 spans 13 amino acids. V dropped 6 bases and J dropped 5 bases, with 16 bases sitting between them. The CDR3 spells CSVLSSVGETQYF. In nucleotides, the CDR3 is TGCAGCGTCCTGTCGTCGGTGGGGGAGACCCAGTACTTC.